The T cell receptor (beta chain) described here comes from a study of siplizumab effects on memory and regulatory T cells. Study results and caveats: A mean of around 69% of mappable alloreactive CD4+ clones were Treg-derived with siplizumab, compared with 26.9% in controls.

A remark on this clone: The target antigen is unknown.

Clones were sequenced by immunoSEQ multiplex PCR, and TCRdb holds only the in-frame ones, with some missing. Altogether some 65,000 clones are present, around 90% being singletons, with the ten largest covering around 1.6%. Germline lookup yields CDR1 MNHNS and CDR2 SASEGT. This CDR3 region has 15 residues. Trimming stripped 2 bases from V and 4 bases from J, with 14 bases between. The chain has TRBV6-1 and TRBJ2-5, with D possibly being TRBD1 or TRBD2 (6 bases each). This sequence was found in a human donor in good health. The source material was Tregs sorted from blood. This chain's CDR3 is CASSEIRGGPETQYF. CDR3 nucleotide sequence: TGTGCCAGCAGTGAAATACGTGGGGGGCCAGAGACCCAGTACTTC.